One and the same sample provided the 27 T cell receptor beta chains below, sequenced in a study of blood T cell repertoires in COVID-19. Sequencing used immunoSEQ multiplex PCR; TCRdb keeps in-frame clones, though not all of them. The sample holds 180,000 or so clones, about 86% seen once. Sequenced: peripheral blood. These receptors were collected from a man aged 55 to 70 with acute or convalescent COVID-19.

V and J are TRBV6-5 and TRBJ1-5; possibly TRBD1 for D (5 bases). Germline loops: CDR1 MNHEY, CDR2 SVGAGI. Trimming removed 0 bases at V and 3 bases at J, with 9 bases between. CDR3 length equals 15 residues. This CDR3 is CASSYSAGLNQPQHF. CDR3 bases: TGTGCCAGCAGTTACTCAGCAGGGCTCAATCAGCCCCAGCATTTT.

This clone occurred a few times. The chain combines TRBV30 with TRBJ1-1; 10 bases are shared with TRBD1. Germline V gives CDR1 GTSNPN, CDR2 SVGIG (reference sequence). J lost 7 bases, V lost 8 bases, and 13 bases had no gene match. This CDR3 comprises 14 residues. The CDR3 DNA reads TGTGCCATCAACCCGGGACAGGGGACGTTTGAAGCTTTCTTT. The encoded protein is CAINPGQGTFEAFF. Complete variable domain (other parts from reference TRBV30 and TRBJ1-1): SQTIHQWPATLVQPVGSPLSLECTVEGTSNPNLYWYRQAAGRGLQLLFYSVGIGQISSEVPQNLSASRPQDRQFILSSKKLLLSDSGFYLCAINPGQGTFEAFFGQGTRLTVV.

This chain joins TRBV28 and TRBJ1-5; TRBD1 matches at 7 bases. The CDR3 loop spans 18 amino acids. The germline gives CDR1 MDHEN, CDR2 SYDVKM. Trimming cost V 7 bases and J 4 bases; bases outside gene matches: 19. CDR3 in amino acids: CASKKGKGAGGGNQPQHF. The CDR3 region has the DNA TGTGCCAGCAAAAAAGGGAAGGGGGCAGGGGGTGGGAATCAGCCCCAGCATTTT. Full variable domain (outside the CDR3, taken from reference TRBV28 and TRBJ1-5): DVKVTQSSRYLVKRTGEKVFLECVQDMDHENMFWYRQDPGLGLRLIYFSYDVKMKEKGDIPEGYSVSREKKERFSLILESASTNQTSMYLCASKKGKGAGGGNQPQHFGDGTRLSIL.

The V call is TRBV6-5, the J call TRBJ2-7; 7 bases map to TRBD1. Germline CDR1 is MNHEY and CDR2 is SVGAGI. The CDR3 extends over 14 amino acids. After removal of 0 bases from V and 2 bases from J, the junction contained 1 base not matched to a gene. In nucleotides, the CDR3 is TGTGCCAGCAGTTACTCCGGGACAGCCTACGAGCAGTACTTC. Its translation is CASSYSGTAYEQYF.

Note on this clone: At the DNA level, this CDR3 is encoded by other sequences in the same sample as well. The gene calls are TRBV10-1 and TRBJ1-1; a weak D match, TRBD1 (6 bases). This CDR3 has 13 amino acids. Per the germline V gene, CDR1 is WNHNN and CDR2 is SYGVQD (reference sequence). V lost 3 bases and J lost 2, with 7 bases in between. CDR3 nucleotides: TGCGCCAGCAGTGAACAGGGTAACACTGAAGCTTTCTTT. Residues: CASSEQGNTEAFF.

This chain uses TRBV10-3 with TRBJ1-5; D not resolved. V gave up 10 bases and J gave up 5 bases, with 12 bases separating them. The CDR3 has 12 residues. The germline V gene has CDR1 ENHRY and CDR2 SYGVKD. CDR3 residues: CATQMGDQPQHF. For the CDR3, the DNA is TGTGCCACCCAAATGGGAGATCAGCCCCAGCATTTT.

The chain joins TRBV19 to TRBJ1-2, with D perhaps TRBD1 (6 bases). Trimming shortened V by 4 bases and J by 6 bases, and 15 bases separated the two germline ends. Germline V gene sequence: CDR1 LNHDA, CDR2 SQIVND (reference sequence). CDR3 length: 14 residues. The CDR3: CASSKQGFDDGYTF. The CDR3 DNA sequence: TGTGCCAGTAGTAAACAGGGTTTTGATGATGGCTACACCTTC.

V is TRBV7-2 and J is TRBJ1-2; D ambiguous. The CDR3 length is 14 residues. V was pared by 5 bases and J by 6 bases, with 16 bases between. Germline values: CDR1 SGHTA, CDR2 FQGNSA. The CDR3 region has the DNA TGTGCCAGCAGCCGCCCCCGGGATCCGGATGGCTACACCTTC. Amino acid sequence: CASSRPRDPDGYTF.

The CDR3 is CASSLASVAGHSYEQYF. The CDR3 DNA follows: TGCGCCAGCAGCCTAGCCTCGGTAGCGGGTCACTCCTACGAGCAGTACTTC. The chain has TRBV4-1 and TRBJ2-7, with 7 bases lining up with TRBD2. Looked up from germline, CDR1 is MGHRA and CDR2 is YSYEKL. The junction had 12 bases not matched to a gene; V was cut back by 4 bases and J by 0 bases. The CDR3 covers 17 residues.

The gene calls are TRBV4-2 and TRBJ2-7; 7 bases match TRBD1. The CDR3 has 15 residues. Germline V lookup: CDR1 LGHNA, CDR2 YNFKEQ. V gave up 4 bases and J gave up 2 bases; unmatched junction bases: 8. CDR3 loop: CASSPQGSLTYEQYF. As DNA, the CDR3 is TGTGCCAGCAGCCCACAGGGGTCGCTAACCTACGAGCAGTACTTC.

This clone was seen just once. The V call is TRBV5-1, the J call TRBJ2-2; 8 bases fit TRBD2. Trimming at V came to 0 bases and at J to 3 bases, leaving 7 bases not matched to a gene. CDR1 and CDR2 from the germline V gene are SGHRS and YFSETQ. The CDR3 loop spans 17 amino acids. CDR3 in amino acids: CASSLDPGLDYTGELFF. Here the CDR3 DNA reads TGCGCCAGCAGCTTGGATCCGGGACTAGATTACACCGGGGAGCTGTTTTTT.

The sample holds one count of this clone. This chain links TRBV7-3 with TRBJ2-1, with no clear D. The CDR3 covers 13 residues. The V gene's germline CDR1 is SGHTA and CDR2 FQGTGA. The germline V and J ends were trimmed by 0 bases and 3 bases, with 3 bases remaining between them. In DNA, the CDR3 is TGTGCCAGCAGCTTAACTAGCTACAATGAGCAGTTCTTC. This translates into CASSLTSYNEQFF.

The gene calls are TRBV28 and TRBJ2-1; TRBD1 aligns across 8 bases. Germline CDR1 reads MDHEN; CDR2 reads SYDVKM. The CDR3 sequence is 14 residues long. V trimming: 5 bases; J trimming: 5 bases; junction bases outside the gene matches: 5. The CDR3 here is CASSTMDRDNEQFF. The CDR3 DNA reads as TGTGCCAGCAGTACTATGGACAGGGACAATGAGCAGTTCTTC.

The CDR3 reads CASSSELRQGTEAFF. CDR3 DNA: TGTGCCAGCAGTTCCGAACTCCGCCAGGGTACTGAAGCTTTCTTT. J is TRBJ1-1 and V is TRBV6-6, with a possible D match to TRBD1 (5 bases). The CDR3 is made up of 15 amino acids. V was pared by 4 bases and J by 5 bases, with 17 bases between. From germline, CDR1 is MNHNY and CDR2 SVGAGI (reference sequence).

V and J are TRBV9 and TRBJ2-1, with 7 bases matching TRBD2. V was pared by 0 bases and J by 7 bases, with 7 bases of the junction left unmatched. The CDR3 has 15 amino acids. Germline values: CDR1 SGDLS, CDR2 YYNGEE. CDR3 nucleotide sequence: TGTGCCAGCAGCGTAGTCGGGGCTAGCGGAAATGAGCAGTTCTTC. Translated: CASSVVGASGNEQFF.

The chain has TRBV5-1 and TRBJ1-2; TRBD1 matches 11 bases. The CDR3 is 14 amino acids. Trimming took 2 bases from V and 13 from J; bases not matched to a gene: 10. Germline V gives CDR1 SGHRS, CDR2 YFSETQ. The CDR3 protein is CASSFRTGGESSTF. CDR3 sequence (DNA): TGCGCCAGCAGCTTTAGGACAGGGGGCGAGTCATCCACCTTC.

The chain recombines TRBV28 with TRBJ2-2; 7 positions match TRBD2. Germline V gene data show CDR1 as MDHEN and CDR2 as SYDVKM. This CDR3 is built from 14 residues. J was trimmed by 3 bases and V by 8 bases; bases with no gene match: 6. The CDR3 spells CASVRGGDTGELFF. For the CDR3, the DNA is TGTGCCAGCGTAAGGGGAGGGGACACCGGGGAGCTGTTTTTT.

This clone was picked up one time. The chain recombines TRBV10-1 with TRBJ2-1, with 8 nucleotides matching TRBD1. The germline CDR1 and CDR2 sequences are WNHNN and SYGVQD (reference sequence). V shed 4 bases and J 0 bases; nucleotides not matched to a gene: 2. This CDR3 spans 15 amino acids. Here the CDR3 DNA reads TGCGCCAGCAGTGGAGGACAGGGCTCCTACAATGAGCAGTTCTTC. As protein: CASSGGQGSYNEQFF.

This chain connects TRBV15 to TRBJ1-2; the match to TRBD1 covers 10 bases. The germline V gene encodes CDR1 LNHNV and CDR2 YYDKDF (reference sequence). This CDR3 has 17 residues. V shed 4 bases, J shed 7 bases, and the junction held 15 bases outside the gene matches. CDR3 in DNA: TGTGCCACCAGCAAATCGACAGGGGGCAAATCTGTGGGTGGCTACACCTTC. Protein product: CATSKSTGGKSVGGYTF.

The chain joins TRBV9 to TRBJ1-1, with a possible D match to TRBD1 (5 bases). The CDR3 sequence is 16 residues long. The germline CDR1 and CDR2 sequences are SGDLS and YYNGEE. Deletions cut 3 bases from V and 11 bases from J, with 26 bases between. The chain's CDR3 is CASSEAPTGAESFAFF. CDR3 DNA sequence: TGTGCCAGCAGCGAGGCCCCTACAGGAGCCGAATCTTTTGCTTTCTTT.

CDR3 in amino acids: CASSYSGGGWNEQFF. The CDR3 nucleotides read TGTGCCAGCAGTTACTCGGGGGGAGGCTGGAATGAGCAGTTCTTC. The chain uses TRBV6-2 or TRBV6-3 and TRBJ2-1; the D gene is possibly TRBD2 (6 bases). Per germline, CDR1 MNHEY and CDR2 SVGEGT. The CDR3 has 15 residues. The V gene lost 0 bases and the J gene lost 7 bases, with 13 bases spanning the gap.

This chain connects TRBV10-3 to TRBJ2-5; 9 nucleotides align to TRBD2. With V trimmed by 6 bases and J by 2 bases, 4 bases remained unmatched. CDR1 is ENHRY and CDR2 is SYGVKD in the germline V gene. This CDR3 comprises 14 residues. This chain's CDR3 is CAIRVTSGQETQYF. In DNA form, the CDR3 reads TGTGCCATCAGAGTGACTAGCGGACAAGAGACCCAGTACTTC.

The genes are TRBV28 and TRBJ2-6; 11 nucleotides line up with TRBD1. The CDR3 runs 16 residues. Trimming at V came to 10 bases and at J to 5 bases, leaving 10 bases not matched to a gene. Per the germline V gene, CDR1 is MDHEN and CDR2 is SYDVKM. This CDR3 is CATSPGQGGRANVLTF. The CDR3 bases are TGTGCCACCTCGCCGGGACAGGGGGGACGGGCCAACGTCCTGACTTTC.

The genes are TRBV2 and TRBJ2-2, with D perhaps matching TRBD2 (5 bases). Germline V lookup: CDR1 SNHLY, CDR2 FYNNEI. The CDR3 has 14 amino acids. The V and J ends lost 8 bases and 6 bases respectively, with 16 bases between them. The CDR3 protein is CASEWELGPGELFF. CDR3 sequence (DNA): TGTGCCAGCGAGTGGGAGCTCGGGCCCGGGGAGCTGTTTTTT.

The rearrangement joins TRBV18 to TRBJ2-1; TRBD2 matches at 9 bases. Looked up from germline, CDR1 is KGHSH and CDR2 is LQKENI. V lost 3 bases to trimming and J lost 7 bases; unmatched junction nucleotides: 10. CDR3 length: 16 residues. The CDR3 protein is CASSPLGLAGSNEQFF. DNA of the CDR3: TGTGCCAGCTCACCTCTGGGCCTAGCGGGATCAAATGAGCAGTTCTTC.

This chain joins TRBV5-6 and TRBJ1-2, with D possibly matching TRBD1 (5 bases). CDR3 length equals 14 residues. The V and J ends lost 4 bases and 4 bases respectively, with 14 bases between them. Germline V gene lookup returns CDR1 SGHDT and CDR2 YYEEEE. This CDR3 is CASSQGFPAYGYTF. As DNA, the CDR3 is TGTGCCAGCAGCCAGGGCTTTCCAGCCTATGGCTACACCTTC. The full variable domain, completed using reference TRBV5-6 and TRBJ1-2, is DAGVTQSPTHLIKTRGQQVTLRCSPKSGHDTVSWYQQALGQGPQFIFQYYEEEERQRGNFPDRFSGHQFPNYSSELNVNALLLGDSALYLCASSQGFPAYGYTFGSGTRLTVV.

The rearrangement joins TRBV14 to TRBJ2-1; 7 bases agree with TRBD2. CDR1 SGHDN and CDR2 FVKESK come from the germline V gene. Unmatched junction bases numbered 5, after V lost 0 bases and J lost 0 bases. The CDR3 runs to 17 residues. This CDR3 reads CASSQDPRTSSYNEQFF. The CDR3 DNA is TGTGCCAGCAGCCAAGATCCCCGGACTAGCTCCTACAATGAGCAGTTCTTC.